This T cell receptor beta chain is from a study of T-cell reconstitution after alpha-beta-depleted transplantation in children. The TCRbeta library incorporated unique molecular identifiers. TCRdb reprocessed the PCR reads via MiXCR and lists one record per CDR3 protein. The sample holds roughly 220,000 distinct CDR3 sequences, around 12% seen once. The table lists this clonotype with many counts. The CDR3 is 15 amino acids. Germline CDR1 reads MNHEY; CDR2 reads SMNVEV (reference sequence). Trimming removed 6 bases from V and 4 bases from J, with 18 bases in between. This receptor was taken from a human donor who donated a stem cell graft to a child with acute lymphoblastic leukemia. Material: PBMCs from the stem cell graft donor, obtained from the stem cell graft. The chain uses TRBV27 and TRBJ1-2, with D maybe TRBD1 (5 bases). DNA of the CDR3: TGTGCCAGCAGCGGCAGGGCGGGGTGGAGCTATGGCTACACCTTC. Translated: CASSGRAGWSYGYTF.